This TCR beta chain was retrieved from a study of beta chain features in type 1 diabetes. Study observations and caveats: It was not settled here whether HLA type affects TCRB rearrangement. Across patients, naive, central memory and Treg TCRB repertoires exhibited apparently greater similarity than was observed across healthy donors. Insertion counts at VDJ junctions were lower in type 1 diabetes patients, who also showed more deletions there.

As to this clone: Its antigen is unidentified.

CDR1 SGHTA and CDR2 FQGNSA come from the germline V gene. The CDR3 runs to 14 residues. The V gene lost 5 bases and the J gene lost 0 bases, with 9 bases spanning the gap. The sequenced template was cDNA made from the entire isolated RNA. The table came from immunoSEQ multiplex PCR; TCRdb's copy has only in-frame clones and leaves some out. Of hundreds of thousands of clones in the sample, about 12% were seen once. The clonotype originates from a man aged 18 to 29 in good health. What was sequenced was naive CD4+ T cells from blood. This chain uses TRBV7-2 with TRBJ2-3; D gene ambiguous. CDR3 residues: CASSRSGSTDTQYF. CDR3 DNA sequence: TGTGCCAGCAGCAGGAGTGGAAGCACAGATACGCAGTATTTT.